One and the same sample provided the 2 T cell receptor beta chains below, sequenced in a study of shared clonotypes between healthy human individuals. Data came from immunoSEQ multiplex PCR; TCRdb stores just in-frame clones and leaves some out. The data contain around 200,000 clones, 66% of them singletons. The specimen sequenced was memory CD4+ T cells sorted from blood. Subset: CD45RA-negative fraction. These receptors were taken from a man aged 25-45 years in good health.

This clone has a handful of counts. The J gene is TRBJ2-7, the V gene TRBV7-8; D uncertain. The CDR3 consists of 13 residues. CDR1 is SGHVS, CDR2 FQNEAQ, per germline. V shed 5 bases and J shed 3 bases, with 11 bases lying between them. The CDR3 is CASSPRVLYEQYF. DNA of the CDR3: TGTGCCAGCAGCCCCCGGGTCCTCTACGAGCAGTACTTC.

The chain employs TRBV13 and TRBJ2-5, with D tentatively TRBD1 (5 bases). With 5 bases removed from V and 5 bases from J, the gap between germline ends came to 18 bases. Per the germline V gene, CDR1 is PRHDT and CDR2 is FYEKMQ (reference sequence). The CDR3 is made up of 15 amino acids. The CDR3 reads CASSETRQRIETQYF. The CDR3 DNA reads TGTGCCAGCAGCGAAACACGACAGAGGATCGAGACCCAGTACTTC. Complete variable domain (other parts from reference TRBV13 and TRBJ2-5): AAGVIQSPRHLIKEKRETATLKCYPIPRHDTVYWYQQGPGQDPQFLISFYEKMQSDKGSIPDRFSAQQFSDYHSELNMSSLELGDSALYFCASSETRQRIETQYFGPGTRLLVL.